What follows is one T cell receptor beta chain and its context. The antigen is undetermined. This entry belongs to a study of response to subunit inactivated influenza vaccine. TCRdb ran MiXCR on the RT-PCR reads and lists one entry per CDR3 protein. Of 550,000 to 800,000 distinct CDR3 sequences listed, approximately 15% are singletons. Whole-study results and caveats: Each seasonal influenza vaccination recruits few new T cells, the authors suggested.

V lost 3 bases, J lost 8 bases, and 19 bases lay in between. There are 16 residues in the CDR3. The germline gives CDR1 SGHDN, CDR2 FVKESK. The input for sequencing was PBMCs from blood, taken around 14 days before vaccination. The source is a man between 45 and 60 years old who received an inactivated influenza vaccine. The chain uses TRBV14 and TRBJ1-4; a possible D gene is TRBD1 (6 bases). The CDR3 DNA follows: TGTGCCAGCAGCCATACCACAGGGAGTCGAAGAGAAAAACTGTTTTTT. Its translation: CASSHTTGSRREKLFF.